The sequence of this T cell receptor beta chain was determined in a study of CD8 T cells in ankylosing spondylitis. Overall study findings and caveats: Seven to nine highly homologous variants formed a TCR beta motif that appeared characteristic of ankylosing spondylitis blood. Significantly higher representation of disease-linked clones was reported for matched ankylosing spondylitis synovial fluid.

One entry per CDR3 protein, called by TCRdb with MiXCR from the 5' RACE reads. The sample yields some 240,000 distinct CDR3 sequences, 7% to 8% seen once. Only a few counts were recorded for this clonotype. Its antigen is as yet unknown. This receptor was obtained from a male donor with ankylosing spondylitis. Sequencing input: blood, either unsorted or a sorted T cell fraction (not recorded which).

CDR3 nucleotide sequence: TGCAGTGCTCGGGACTCCCTCTCCTACGAGCAGTACTTC. This encodes CSARDSLSYEQYF. The chain links TRBV20-1 to TRBJ2-7, with D perhaps TRBD2 (6 bases). The CDR3 sequence is 13 residues long. Germline values: CDR1 DFQATT, CDR2 SNEGSKA (reference sequence). V dropped 5 bases and J dropped 0 bases, with 11 bases sitting between them.